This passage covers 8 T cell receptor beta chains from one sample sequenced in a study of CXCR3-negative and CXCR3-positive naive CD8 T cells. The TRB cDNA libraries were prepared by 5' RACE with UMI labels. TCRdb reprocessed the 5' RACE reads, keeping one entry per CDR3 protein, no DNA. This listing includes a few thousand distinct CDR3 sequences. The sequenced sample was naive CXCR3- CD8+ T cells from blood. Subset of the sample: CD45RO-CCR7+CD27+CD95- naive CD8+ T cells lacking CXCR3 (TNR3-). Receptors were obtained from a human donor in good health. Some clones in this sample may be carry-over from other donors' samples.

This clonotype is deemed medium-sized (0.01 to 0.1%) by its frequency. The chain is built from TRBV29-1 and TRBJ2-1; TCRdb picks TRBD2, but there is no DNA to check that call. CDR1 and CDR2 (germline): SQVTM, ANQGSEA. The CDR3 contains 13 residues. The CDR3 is CSVRGGGRNEQFF.

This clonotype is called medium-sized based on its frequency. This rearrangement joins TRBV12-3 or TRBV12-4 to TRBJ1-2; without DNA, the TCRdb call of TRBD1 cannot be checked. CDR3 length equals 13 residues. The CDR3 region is CASSSGTVVGYTF.

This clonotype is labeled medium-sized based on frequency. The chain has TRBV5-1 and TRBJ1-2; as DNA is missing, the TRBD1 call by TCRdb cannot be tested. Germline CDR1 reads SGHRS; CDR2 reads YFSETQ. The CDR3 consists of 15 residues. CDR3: CASSPAFPGWNGYTF.

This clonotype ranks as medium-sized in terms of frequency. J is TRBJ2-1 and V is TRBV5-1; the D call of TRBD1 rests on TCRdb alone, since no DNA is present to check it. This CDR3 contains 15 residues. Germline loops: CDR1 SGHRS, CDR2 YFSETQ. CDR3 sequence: CASSPGIGIVDEQFF.

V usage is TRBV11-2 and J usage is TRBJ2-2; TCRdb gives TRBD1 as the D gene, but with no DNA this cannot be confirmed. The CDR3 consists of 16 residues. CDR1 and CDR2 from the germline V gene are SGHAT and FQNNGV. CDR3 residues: CASSLYWTGGTGELFF.

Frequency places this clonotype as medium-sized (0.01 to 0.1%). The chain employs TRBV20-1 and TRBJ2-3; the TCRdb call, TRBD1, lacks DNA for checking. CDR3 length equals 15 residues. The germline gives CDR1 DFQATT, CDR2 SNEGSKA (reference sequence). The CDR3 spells CSARDRQAWGDTQYF.

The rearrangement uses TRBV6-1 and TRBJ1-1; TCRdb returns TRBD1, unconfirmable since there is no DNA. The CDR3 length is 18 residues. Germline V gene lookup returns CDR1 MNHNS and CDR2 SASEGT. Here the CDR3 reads CASSEFLAGGSMNTEAFF.

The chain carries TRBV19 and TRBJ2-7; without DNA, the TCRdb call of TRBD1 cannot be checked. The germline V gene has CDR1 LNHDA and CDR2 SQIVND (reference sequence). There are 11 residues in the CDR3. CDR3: CASMWGSEQYF. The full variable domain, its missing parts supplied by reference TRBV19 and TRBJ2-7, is DGGITQSPKYLFRKEGQNVTLSCEQNLNHDAMYWYRQDPGQGLRLIYYSQIVNDFQKGDIAEGYSVSREKKESFPLTVTSAQKNPTAFYLCASMWGSEQYFGPGTRLTVT.